The sequence of this T cell receptor (beta chain) was determined in a study of T cells after yellow fever vaccination. Study-level information: SMART-Seq v4 Ultra Low Input handled preparation of low-cell-number fractions. The study's findings and limits: Although the secondary response was weaker, it peaked faster, at day 5 versus 15. FACS-sorted repertoires might harbor abundant contaminating clonotypes from the bulk population. Re-detected after boosting: most primary clones, 96% of CD4 and about 90% of CD8.

The CDR3 contains 16 residues. CDR1 is MNHNS and CDR2 is SASEGT in the germline V gene. Trimming left V 7 bases short and J 6 bases short, with 22 bases between. This clonotype was detected a few times. Its specificity is unknown. TCRdb itself ran the 5' RACE reads through MiXCR, one entry per CDR3 protein. The top ten hold approximately 3.3% of the sample, which has under 400,000 distinct CDR3 sequences, approximately 13% seen once. The chain joins TRBV6-1 to TRBJ2-1; maybe TRBD2 (5 bases). This TCR came from a man younger than 35 who received the YFV17D yellow fever vaccine. Sequenced material: CD4+ T cells sorted from PBMCs, taken 15 days after the yellow fever booster vaccination. CDR3 sequence (DNA): TGTGCCAGCACCCGAGGGTCGGCTGGAGAATTCAATGAGCAGTTCTTC. This sequence encodes CASTRGSAGEFNEQFF.